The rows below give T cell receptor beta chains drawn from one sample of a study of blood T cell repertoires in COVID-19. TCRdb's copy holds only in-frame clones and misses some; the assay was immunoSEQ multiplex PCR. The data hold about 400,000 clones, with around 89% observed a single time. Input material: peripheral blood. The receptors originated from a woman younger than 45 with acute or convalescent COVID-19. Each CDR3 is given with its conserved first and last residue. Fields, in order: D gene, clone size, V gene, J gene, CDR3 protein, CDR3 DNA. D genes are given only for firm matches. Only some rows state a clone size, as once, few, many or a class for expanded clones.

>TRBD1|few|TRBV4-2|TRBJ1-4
CASGQGEYATNEKLFF
TGTGCCAGCGGGCAGGGGGAATATGCAACTAATGAAAAACTGTTTTTT
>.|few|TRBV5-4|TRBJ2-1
CASSRLFDNEQFF
TGTGCCAGCAGTCGACTCTTCGACAATGAGCAGTTCTTC
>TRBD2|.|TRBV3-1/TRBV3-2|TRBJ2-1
CASSQEGRGLAAGQFF
TGTGCCAGCAGCCAAGAGGGAAGGGGACTAGCGGCTGGGCAGTTCTTC
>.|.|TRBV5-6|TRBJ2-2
CASSKGTGELFF
TGTGCCAGCAGCAAGGGGACCGGGGAGCTGTTTTTT
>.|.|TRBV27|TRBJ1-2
CASSLTGLNYGYTF
TGTGCCAGCAGTTTAACAGGCTTAAACTATGGCTACACCTTC
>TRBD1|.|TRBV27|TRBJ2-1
CASSFRTGSFSWQFF
TGTGCCAGCAGTTTTCGGACAGGGAGTTTTTCGTGGCAGTTCTTC
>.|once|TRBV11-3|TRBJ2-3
CASSLGRGGDTQYF
TGTGCCAGCAGCTTAGGCAGGGGCGGAGATACGCAGTATTTT
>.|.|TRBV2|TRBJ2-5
CASSENTSWETQYF
TGTGCCAGCAGTGAAAACACTAGCTGGGAGACCCAGTACTTC
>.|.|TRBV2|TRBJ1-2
CASSGLGAGVYGYTF
TGTGCCAGCAGTGGTCTGGGGGCGGGGGTCTATGGCTACACCTTC
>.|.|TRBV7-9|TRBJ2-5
CATREGETQYF
TGTGCCACCAGAGAGGGAGAGACCCAGTACTTC
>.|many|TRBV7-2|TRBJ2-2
CALGSTNTGELFF
TGTGCCCTCGGGAGTACGAACACCGGGGAGCTGTTTTTT
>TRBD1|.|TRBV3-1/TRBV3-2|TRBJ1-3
CASTQTGLTNTIYF
TGTGCCAGCACCCAGACAGGGTTAACGAACACCATATATTTT
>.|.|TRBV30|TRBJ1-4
CAWSVTRANEKLFF
TGTGCCTGGAGTGTAACCCGGGCTAATGAAAAACTGTTTTTT
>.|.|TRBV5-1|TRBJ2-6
CASSPRTSGANVLTF
TGCGCCAGCAGCCCAAGGACATCTGGGGCCAACGTCCTGACTTTC
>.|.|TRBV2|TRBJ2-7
CASSVGHEGYEQYF
TGTGCCAGCAGTGTAGGGCATGAGGGCTACGAGCAGTACTTC
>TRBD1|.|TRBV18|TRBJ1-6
CASSPGQGDSPLHF
TGTGCCAGCTCACCAGGGCAGGGGGATTCACCCCTCCACTTT
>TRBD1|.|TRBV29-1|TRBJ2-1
CSVEGQGADNEQFF
TGCAGCGTTGAAGGCCAGGGGGCGGACAATGAGCAGTTCTTC
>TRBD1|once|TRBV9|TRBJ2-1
CASSATGNWYNEQFF
TGTGCCAGCAGCGCGACAGGGAATTGGTACAATGAGCAGTTCTTC
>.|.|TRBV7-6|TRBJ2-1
CASSQNRVGVGNEQFF
TGTGCCAGCAGCCAGAACAGGGTTGGTGTGGGTAATGAGCAGTTCTTC
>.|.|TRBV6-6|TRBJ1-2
CASRQPGQLYGYTF
TGTGCCAGCAGACAACCGGGACAACTCTATGGCTACACCTTC
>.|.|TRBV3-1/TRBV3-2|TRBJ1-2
CASSQGSGYGYGYTF
TGTGCCAGCAGCCAAGGTTCCGGGTATGGCTATGGCTACACCTTC
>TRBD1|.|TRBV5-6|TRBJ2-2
CASSVDRGNTGELFF
TGTGCCAGCAGCGTTGACAGGGGTAACACCGGGGAGCTGTTTTTT
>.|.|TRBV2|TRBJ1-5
CASKRGWINQPQHF
TGTGCCAGCAAAAGGGGCTGGATCAATCAGCCCCAGCATTTT
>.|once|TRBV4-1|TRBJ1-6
CASSQPTGNSPLHF
TGCGCCAGCAGCCAACCCACAGGGAATTCACCCCTCCACTTT
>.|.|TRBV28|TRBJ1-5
CASSPTRSSQPQHF
TGTGCCAGCAGCCCAACTAGATCAAGTCAGCCCCAGCATTTT
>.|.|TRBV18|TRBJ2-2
CASSPRGAANTGELFF
TGTGCCAGCTCACCTCGGGGGGCGGCAAACACCGGGGAGCTGTTTTTT
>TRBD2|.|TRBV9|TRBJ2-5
CASSGGTSKETQYF
TGTGCCAGCAGCGGCGGGACTAGCAAAGAGACCCAGTACTTC
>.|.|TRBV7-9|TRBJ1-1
CASSSPLPTGITEAFF
TGTGCCAGCAGCTCTCCCCTCCCTACAGGGATTACTGAAGCTTTCTTT
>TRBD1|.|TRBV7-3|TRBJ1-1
CASSTPQGGTEAFF
TGTGCCAGCAGCACGCCCCAGGGGGGCACTGAAGCTTTCTTT
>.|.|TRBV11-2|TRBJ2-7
CATSEGAHEQYF
TGTGCCACATCGGAGGGTGCCCACGAGCAGTACTTC
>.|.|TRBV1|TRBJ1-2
CTSSRPGVTGRFYGYTF
TGCACCAGCAGCCGACCGGGAGTAACAGGCCGATTCTATGGCTACACCTTC
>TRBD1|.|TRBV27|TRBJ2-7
CASRRQGAWEQYF
TGTGCCAGCAGAAGACAGGGGGCTTGGGAGCAGTACTTC
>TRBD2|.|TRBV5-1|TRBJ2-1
CASILIAGSTNEQFF
TGCGCCAGCATCTTAATAGCGGGGTCGACAAATGAGCAGTTCTTC
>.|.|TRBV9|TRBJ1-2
CASSVDLRVAGGISRGYTF
TGTGCCAGCAGCGTAGATCTTCGAGTCGCGGGGGGGATTTCTCGTGGCTACACCTTC
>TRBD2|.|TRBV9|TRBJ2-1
CASSVEAGGGYEQFF
TGTGCCAGCAGCGTAGAGGCGGGGGGCGGGTATGAGCAGTTCTTC